This record looks at one T cell receptor beta chain sequence and its context. Donors showed nominal health when sampled, although they likely had unrecorded immune exposures. A multiplex PCR was run with 60 Vbeta primers and 13 Jbeta primers. The repertoire was sequenced with immunoSEQ multiplex PCR; TCRdb's copy has only in-frame clones and lacks some. The sample consists of over 70,000 clones, around three quarters of them appearing once. Trimming removed 0 bases at V and 12 bases at J, with 14 bases between. Germline loops: CDR1 MGHRA, CDR2 YSYEKL. The CDR3 extends over 13 amino acids. The data are from a study of cytomegalovirus exposure and HLA in healthy donors.

The gene calls are TRBV4-1 and TRBJ1-2; D gene ambiguous. This receptor was identified in a male donor in good health and CMV-seronegative. Sequenced input: PBMCs. CDR3 sequence: CASSQDPYGVDTF. The DNA for the CDR3 is TGCGCCAGCAGCCAAGATCCTTACGGGGTGGACACCTTC.